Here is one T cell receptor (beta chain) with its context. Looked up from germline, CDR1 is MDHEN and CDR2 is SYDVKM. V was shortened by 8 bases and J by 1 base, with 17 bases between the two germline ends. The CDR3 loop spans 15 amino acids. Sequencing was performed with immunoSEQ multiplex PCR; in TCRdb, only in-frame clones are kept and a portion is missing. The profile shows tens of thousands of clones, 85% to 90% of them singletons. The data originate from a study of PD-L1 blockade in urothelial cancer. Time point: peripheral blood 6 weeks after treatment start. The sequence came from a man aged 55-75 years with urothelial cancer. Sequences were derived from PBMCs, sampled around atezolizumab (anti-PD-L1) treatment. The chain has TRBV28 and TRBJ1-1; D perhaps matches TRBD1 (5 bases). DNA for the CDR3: TGTGCCAGCTCCCCAGGCCATGGGGCGAACACTGAAGCTTTCTTT. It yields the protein CASSPGHGANTEAFF.